Listed here are 14 T cell receptor beta chains from one sample, sequenced in a study of T cells in Graves' hyperthyroidism and ophthalmopathy. RNA transcripts gave rise to amplified TCR beta CDR3 regions. HTBI primers drove first-round RT-PCR of the TCR CDR3. TCRdb fed the multiplex PCR reads into MiXCR, producing one record per CDR3 protein. The sample has roughly 570,000 distinct CDR3 sequences; roughly 50% are singletons. The sample taken for sequencing was peripheral blood or thyroid tissue (not recorded which). The receptors were gathered from a woman between 18 and 29 years old with Graves' hyperthyroidism.

This clonotype was recorded at least ten times. This chain uses TRBV20-1 with TRBJ2-7; 10 nucleotides align to TRBD2. The V and J ends lost 0 bases and 0 bases, in that order; junction bases with no gene match: 8. This CDR3 is built from 17 residues. Germline V gene data show CDR1 as DFQATT and CDR2 as SNEGSKA (reference sequence). Written as DNA, the CDR3 is TGCAGTGCTAGAGATCCGTCCTCTAGCGGGAGCTCCTACGAGCAGTACTTC. Its protein product is CSARDPSSSGSSYEQYF.

The rearrangement joins TRBV20-1 to TRBJ2-7; 7 bases agree with TRBD2. The CDR3 runs to 13 residues. Trimming removed 1 base from V and 4 bases from J; junction bases left unmatched: 4. CDR1 is DFQATT and CDR2 is SNEGSKA in the germline V gene (reference sequence). The CDR3 bases are TGCAGTGCTAGAGTTAGGCGGGAGTACGAGCAGTACTTC. It yields the protein CSARVRREYEQYF.

This CDR3 is CASSEEGFTEAFF. CDR3 DNA sequence: TGTGCCAGCAGTGAAGAGGGTTTCACTGAAGCTTTCTTT. The chain employs TRBV6-1 and TRBJ1-1; D is uncertain. The CDR3 consists of 13 residues. Trimming removed 1 base at V and 4 bases at J, with 7 bases between. CDR1 is MNHNS, CDR2 SASEGT, per germline.

The chain links TRBV5-1 to TRBJ2-6; D is perhaps TRBD2 (5 bases). V was trimmed by 4 bases and J by 8 bases, leaving 13 bases between them. Germline CDR1 is SGHRS and CDR2 is YFSETQ. The CDR3 contains 14 residues. CDR3 protein: CASSQAPGTNVLTF. The CDR3 nucleotides read TGCGCCAGCAGCCAAGCCCCCGGGACCAACGTCCTGACTTTC.

The V gene is TRBV2, the J gene TRBJ2-2; possible D gene TRBD2, 6 bases. V gave up 8 bases and J gave up 4 bases, with 26 bases separating them. Germline V lookup: CDR1 SNHLY, CDR2 FYNNEI. The CDR3 is 18 residues long. The DNA for the CDR3 is TGTGCCAGCTCACCATCCGAGGGTCTATTGGAGGGCACCGGGGAGCTGTTTTTT. Translating gives CASSPSEGLLEGTGELFF.

The genes are TRBV6-2 or TRBV6-3 and TRBJ2-5; D perhaps matches TRBD2 (5 bases). Germline assignment: CDR1 MNHEY and CDR2 SVGEGT. CDR3 size: 16 residues. V lost 4 bases and J 2 bases, leaving 17 bases between the germline ends. The CDR3 DNA follows: TGTGCCAGCAGTTGGGAGCGGTCGGATTTTCAAGAGACCCAGTACTTC. It yields the protein CASSWERSDFQETQYF.

The chain carries TRBV10-3 and TRBJ1-6, with TRBD1 matching over 10 bases. The CDR3 spans 17 residues. Germline CDR1 reads ENHRY; CDR2 reads SYGVKD. V dropped 10 bases and J dropped 3; count of bases not matched to a gene: 12. The CDR3: CASSPPRTGGYNSPLHF. CDR3 DNA sequence: TGTGCCAGCTCACCACCGAGGACAGGGGGCTATAATTCACCCCTCCACTTT.

This clonotype was found a few times. The chain uses TRBV12-5 and TRBJ1-1; D unclear. The germline V gene encodes CDR1 LGHNT and CDR2 FRNRAP. Deletions cut 1 base from V and 11 bases from J, with 11 bases between. CDR3 length: 12 residues. DNA of the CDR3: TGTGCTAGTGGTTTGGCCCGATTCGGGGCTTTCTTT. This codes for CASGLARFGAFF.

This clonotype occurred many times. This chain links TRBV14 with TRBJ2-5; D unclear. The CDR3 spans 11 residues. Trimming took 3 bases from V and 5 from J, leaving 4 bases between them. Per the germline V gene, CDR1 is SGHDN and CDR2 is FVKESK. This CDR3 is CASSHAETQYF. The CDR3 region has the DNA TGTGCCAGCAGCCACGCGGAGACCCAGTACTTC.

This chain joins TRBV6-6 and TRBJ1-1; a weak D match, TRBD1 (6 bases). Germline CDR1 and CDR2: MNHNY and SVGAGI (reference sequence). Trimming removed 1 base at V and 2 bases at J, with 11 bases between. The CDR3 consists of 15 residues. The CDR3 is CASSYWEGENTEAFF. The CDR3 bases are TGTGCCAGCAGTTACTGGGAGGGGGAAAACACTGAAGCTTTCTTT.

The chain employs TRBV29-1 and TRBJ2-5; D remains unclear. V lost 8 bases and J lost 5, with 9 bases in between. In germline, CDR1 is SQVTM, CDR2 ANQGSEA. This CDR3 has 10 residues. CDR3 nucleotide sequence: TGCAGCTCAAAGTGGGAGACCCAGTACTTC. Protein product: CSSKWETQYF.

This clonotype occurred many times. The chain joins TRBV20-1 to TRBJ2-5, with TRBD1 identical over 7 bases. Germline lookup yields CDR1 DFQATT and CDR2 SNEGSKA (reference sequence). The ends lost 4 bases at V and 1 base at J; junction bases unmatched: 9. The CDR3 contains 15 residues. The CDR3 DNA reads TGCAGTGCTAAACCTAGGGGGCTGCTCCAAGAGACCCAGTACTTC. Amino acid sequence: CSAKPRGLLQETQYF.

The V gene is TRBV7-6, the J gene TRBJ1-1, with a weak D call TRBD1 (6 bases). Germline V gene sequence: CDR1 SGHVS, CDR2 FNYEAQ. V was clipped by 5 bases and J by 3 bases, with 10 bases between them. The CDR3 totals 13 residues. The CDR3 coding sequence is TGTGCCAGCAGCAGGGGGGACGACACTGAAGCTTTCTTT. Translation: CASSRGDDTEAFF.

Ten or more counts support this clonotype. This sequence joins TRBV20-1 and TRBJ1-4, with D unresolved. Germline assignment: CDR1 DFQATT and CDR2 SNEGSKA (reference sequence). Trimming shortened V by 3 bases and J by 8 bases, and 16 bases separated the two germline ends. The CDR3 extends over 14 amino acids. CDR3 amino acids: CSASDRKGAEKLFF. The CDR3 nucleotides are TGCAGTGCTAGTGACCGGAAGGGCGCCGAAAAACTGTTTTTT.